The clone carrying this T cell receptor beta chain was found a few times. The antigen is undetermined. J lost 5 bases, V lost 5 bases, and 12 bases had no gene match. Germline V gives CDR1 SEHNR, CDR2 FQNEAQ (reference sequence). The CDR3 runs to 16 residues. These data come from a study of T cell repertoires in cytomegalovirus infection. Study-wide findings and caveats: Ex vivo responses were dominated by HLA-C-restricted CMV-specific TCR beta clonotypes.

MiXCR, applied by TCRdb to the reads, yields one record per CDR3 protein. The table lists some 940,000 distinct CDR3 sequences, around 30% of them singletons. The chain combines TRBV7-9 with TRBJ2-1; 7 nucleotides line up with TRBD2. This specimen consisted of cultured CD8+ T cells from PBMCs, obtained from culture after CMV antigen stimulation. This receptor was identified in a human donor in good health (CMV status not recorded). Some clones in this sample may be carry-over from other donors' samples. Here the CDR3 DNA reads TGTGCCAGCAGCCAGGTCCGGGACTACCTAAACAATGAGCAGTTCTTC. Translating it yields CASSQVRDYLNNEQFF.